Presented here are 9 T cell receptor beta chains from one specimen sequenced in a study of cytomegalovirus exposure and HLA in healthy donors. Clones were sequenced by immunoSEQ multiplex PCR, and TCRdb holds only the in-frame ones, with some missing. The data show about 160,000 clones, about 90% seen once. Sequencing was carried out using PBMCs. The receptors come from a woman aged 18-29 years in good health and CMV-seropositive.

This clone has a handful of counts. The chain recombines TRBV6-1 with TRBJ1-5; maybe TRBD1 (6 bases). V was trimmed by 2 bases and J by 2 bases, leaving 10 bases between them. Germline V CDR1 and CDR2: MNHNS, SASEGT. This CDR3 has 15 amino acids. The CDR3 sequence: CASSELAGGNQPQHF. The CDR3 DNA follows: TGTGCCAGCAGTGAATTGGCAGGGGGCAATCAGCCCCAGCATTTT.

In this sample, this clone turned up once. This CDR3 is CASSQDGGYEQYF. The CDR3 DNA reads TGCGCCAGCAGCCAAGACGGGGGATACGAGCAGTACTTC. The gene calls are TRBV4-3 and TRBJ2-7, with D possibly TRBD2 on 6 matching bases. The CDR3 covers 13 residues. Germline V gene sequence: CDR1 LGHNA, CDR2 YSLEER. V was pared by 0 bases and J by 4 bases, with 7 bases between.

CDR3 coding DNA: TGTGCCAGCAGCTTGTCGGGGATAAGGCAGTACTTC. Its protein product is CASSLSGIRQYF. V usage is TRBV5-6 and J usage is TRBJ2-7; D might be TRBD2 (5 bases). The V gene lost 1 base and the J gene lost 9 bases, with 11 bases spanning the gap. The CDR3 is 12 residues long. Germline V gene lookup returns CDR1 SGHDT and CDR2 YYEEEE.

V and J are TRBV4-3 and TRBJ2-7; 7 bases map to TRBD2. The CDR3 is 16 amino acids. Per germline, CDR1 LGHNA and CDR2 YSLEER. J gave up 2 bases and V 1 base, and 8 bases lay outside the gene matches. The CDR3 loop is CASSQGPGGGPYEQYF. Here the CDR3 DNA reads TGCGCCAGCAGCCAAGGCCCTGGCGGGGGTCCCTACGAGCAGTACTTC.

The chain employs TRBV25-1 and TRBJ2-1; unclear D gene. Germline CDR1 MGHDK, CDR2 SYGVNS. CDR3 size: 14 residues. V dropped 6 bases and J dropped 4 bases, with 13 bases sitting between them. The CDR3, as DNA: TGTGCCAGCAGACCGCAGAGGTCATACAATGAGCAGTTCTTC. It specifies CASRPQRSYNEQFF.

This chain connects TRBV27 to TRBJ2-7; D gene uncertain. The CDR3 length is 15 residues. Trimming took off 1 base at V and 5 bases at J, with 15 bases between the two ends. CDR1 is MNHEY, CDR2 SMNVEV, per germline (reference sequence). The CDR3 coding sequence is TGTGCCAGCAGTTTATTTGGTCCGACAAGGAACGAGCAGTACTTC. The encoded protein is CASSLFGPTRNEQYF.

CDR3 DNA sequence: TGCGCCAGCACTCCCGGGGGGACTGCCGGAAACACCATATATTTT. Translation: CASTPGGTAGNTIYF. The chain uses TRBV5-1 and TRBJ1-3, with D tentatively TRBD1 (5 bases). Trimming shortened V by 6 bases and J by 4 bases, and 17 bases separated the two germline ends. Germline CDR1 SGHRS, CDR2 YFSETQ. CDR3 size: 15 residues.

J is TRBJ1-1 and V is TRBV4-2; 7 bases are shared with TRBD1. Germline V CDR1 and CDR2: LGHNA, YNFKEQ. The CDR3 has 15 residues. V trimming: 2 bases; J trimming: 2 bases; junction bases outside the gene matches: 5. CDR3 protein: CASSQSGTVNTEAFF. As DNA, the CDR3 is TGTGCCAGCAGCCAATCCGGGACAGTCAACACTGAAGCTTTCTTT.

The chain has TRBV30 and TRBJ1-5; TRBD1 matches at 9 bases. CDR3 length: 15 amino acids. Looked up from germline, CDR1 is GTSNPN and CDR2 is SVGIG (reference sequence). Germline trimming cut 3 bases from V and 3 bases from J; bases unmatched to any gene: 6. The CDR3 coding sequence is TGTGCCTGGAGACCTCGGACAGGGGTCAATCAGCCCCAGCATTTT. Translating gives CAWRPRTGVNQPQHF. Supplemented by reference TRBV30 and TRBJ1-5, the full variable domain reads SQTIHQWPATLVQPVGSPLSLECTVEGTSNPNLYWYRQAAGRGLQLLFYSVGIGQISSEVPQNLSASRPQDRQFILSSKKLLLSDSGFYLCAWRPRTGVNQPQHFGDGTRLSIL.